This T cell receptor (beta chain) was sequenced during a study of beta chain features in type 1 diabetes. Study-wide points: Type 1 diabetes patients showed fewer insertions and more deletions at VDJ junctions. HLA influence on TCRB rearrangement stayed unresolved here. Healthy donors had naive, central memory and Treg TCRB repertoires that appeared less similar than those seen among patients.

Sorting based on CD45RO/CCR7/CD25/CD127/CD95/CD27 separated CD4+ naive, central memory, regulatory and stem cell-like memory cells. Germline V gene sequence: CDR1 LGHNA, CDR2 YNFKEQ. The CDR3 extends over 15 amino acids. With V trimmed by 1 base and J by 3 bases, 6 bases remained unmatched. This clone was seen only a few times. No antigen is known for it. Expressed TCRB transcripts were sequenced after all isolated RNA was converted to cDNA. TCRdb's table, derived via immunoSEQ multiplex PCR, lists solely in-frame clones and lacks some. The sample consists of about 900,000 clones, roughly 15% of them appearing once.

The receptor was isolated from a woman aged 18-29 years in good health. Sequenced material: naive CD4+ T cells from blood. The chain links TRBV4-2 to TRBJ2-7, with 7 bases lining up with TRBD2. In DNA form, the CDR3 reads TGTGCCAGCAGCCAAGTTGGGAGGGAAATCTACGAGCAGTACTTC. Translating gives CASSQVGREIYEQYF.